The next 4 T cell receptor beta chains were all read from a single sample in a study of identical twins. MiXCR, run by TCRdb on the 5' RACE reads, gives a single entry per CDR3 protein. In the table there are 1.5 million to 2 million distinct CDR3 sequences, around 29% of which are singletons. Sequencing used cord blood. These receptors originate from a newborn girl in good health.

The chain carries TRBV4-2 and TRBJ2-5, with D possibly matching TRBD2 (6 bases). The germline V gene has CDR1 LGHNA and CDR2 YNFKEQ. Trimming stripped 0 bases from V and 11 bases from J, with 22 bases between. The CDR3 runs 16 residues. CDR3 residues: CASSQEAAGSQNEQYF. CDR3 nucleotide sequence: TGTGCCAGCAGCCAAGAAGCCGCGGGAAGTCAAAATGAGCAGTACTTC.

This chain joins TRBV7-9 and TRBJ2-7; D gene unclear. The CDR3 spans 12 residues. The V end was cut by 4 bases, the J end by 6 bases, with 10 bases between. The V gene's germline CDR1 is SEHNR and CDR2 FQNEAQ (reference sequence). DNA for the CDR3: TGTGCCAGCAGCTCCCGTGGAATCGAGCAGTACTTC. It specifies CASSSRGIEQYF.

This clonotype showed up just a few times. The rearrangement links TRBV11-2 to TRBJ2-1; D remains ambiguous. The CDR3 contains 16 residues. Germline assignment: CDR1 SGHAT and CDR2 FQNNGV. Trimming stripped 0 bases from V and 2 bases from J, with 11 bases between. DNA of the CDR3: TGTGCCAGCAGCTTAGATAGGCTTTACCCCTACAATGAGCAGTTCTTC. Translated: CASSLDRLYPYNEQFF. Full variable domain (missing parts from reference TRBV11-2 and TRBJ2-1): EAGVAQSPRYKIIEKRQSVAFWCNPISGHATLYWYQQILGQGPKLLIQFQNNGVVDDSQLPKDRFSAERLKGVDSTLKIQPAKLEDSAVYLCASSLDRLYPYNEQFFGPGTRLTVL.

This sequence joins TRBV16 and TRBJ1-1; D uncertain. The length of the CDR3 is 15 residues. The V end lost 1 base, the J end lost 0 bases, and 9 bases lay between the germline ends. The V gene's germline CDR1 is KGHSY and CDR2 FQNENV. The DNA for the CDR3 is TGTGCCAGCAGCCAATGGACGTTCATGAACACTGAAGCTTTCTTT. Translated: CASSQWTFMNTEAFF.